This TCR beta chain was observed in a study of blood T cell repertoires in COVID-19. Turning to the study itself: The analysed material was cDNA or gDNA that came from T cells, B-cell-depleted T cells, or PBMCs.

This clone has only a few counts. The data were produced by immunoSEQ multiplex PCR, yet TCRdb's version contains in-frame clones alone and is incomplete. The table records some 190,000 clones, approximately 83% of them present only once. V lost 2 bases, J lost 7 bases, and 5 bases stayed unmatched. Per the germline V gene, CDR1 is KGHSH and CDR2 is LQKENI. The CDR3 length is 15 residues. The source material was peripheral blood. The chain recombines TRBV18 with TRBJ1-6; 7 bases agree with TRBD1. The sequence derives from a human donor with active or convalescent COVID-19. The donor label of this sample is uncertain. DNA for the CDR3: TGTGCCAGCTCACCATGGGGGGACAGCAATTCACCCCTCCACTTT. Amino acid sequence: CASSPWGDSNSPLHF. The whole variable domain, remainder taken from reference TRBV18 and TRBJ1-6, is NAGVMQNPRHLVRRRGQEARLRCSPMKGHSHVYWYRQLPEEGLKFMVYLQKENIIDESGMPKERFSAEFPKEGPSILRIQQVVRGDSAAYFCASSPWGDSNSPLHFGNGTRLTVT.